This paragraph reports one TCR beta chain. Antigen unknown. The sample is drawn from a study of blood T cells in healthy people across ages. Study findings and constraints: With age, beta diversity per million T cells declined roughly linearly, significantly by 40 to 50. PBMCs left unsorted prevented a conclusive naive versus antigen-experienced comparison.

Primers used in a second PCR of about 6 to 11 cycles were a sample-barcoded 5' primer and a J-beta primer mix. Every cDNA molecule carried a tag from a template-switch adaptor bearing 12 random nucleotides. In TCRdb, the 5' RACE reads were re-called with MiXCR into one record per CDR3 protein. The sample lists 450,000 to 700,000 distinct CDR3 sequences; 27% were seen once. CDR3 length: 15 amino acids. CDR1 and CDR2 from the germline V gene are ENHRY and SYGVKD. The sequence came from a woman in her 70s in good health. The rearrangement links TRBV10-3 to TRBJ2-5; 13 nucleotides align to TRBD2. TRBJ2-1 matches the DNA end more closely, so the J call is doubtful. The specimen sequenced was blood. The CDR3 nucleotides read TGTGCCATCAGTGGAACTAGCGGGGGGGTCGGGGAGCAGTTCTTC. It is translated as CAISGTSGGVGEQFF.